This T cell receptor beta chain is drawn from a study of T cell repertoires in cytomegalovirus infection (dated by TCRdb to about 2019). Background for the entire study: Recently identified HLA-C-restricted CMV epitopes, whose presentation resists viral immunomodulation, were targeted by peptide stimulations together with well-studied HLA-B-restricted epitopes. Donor HLA type was relevant to the analysis, as public TCR beta signatures indicated carriage of CMV infection together with the matching HLA type.

CDR1 and CDR2 are drawn from the germline V gene (reference sequence): SEHNR, FQNEAQ. V sheds 7 bases and J sheds 2 bases, leaving 11 bases between their ends. Including cysteine and phenylalanine, the CDR3 has 13 amino acids. Here the CDR3 DNA is all that survives: 39 bases in frame from base 1. Instrument on record: Illumina HiSeq 1500. TCRdb reanalyzed the raw reads on its own, using fastp at Q25 for trimming and MiXCR for clone calling, and kept in-frame beta chains. A single entry per CDR3 protein holds the most common genes and DNA from its merged rows. For this sample the table gives 650,000 to 900,000 distinct CDR3 sequences, of which approximately 29% were detected only once. The ten largest clones capture over 10% of the sample. This clonotype showed up many times. No cognate antigen has been identified for it. Base qualities are not recorded, but no much larger clone differs from it by a single base.

This specimen's treatment or condition label, interpreted: in vitro stimulation with specific CMV peptide epitopes to enrich CMV-specific T cells. The study at large found these results: The ex vivo response was dominated by HLA-C-restricted CMV-specific TCR beta clonotypes, and the single most frequent clonotype in two of eight donors was supplied by these HLA-C-restricted clonotypes. In both this cohort and an independent cohort of approximately 350 donors, the cumulative frequency of public TCR beta family members distinguished carriers of CMV infection plus the relevant HLA type.

This receptor was identified in a human donor in good health (CMV status not recorded). Some clones in this sample may be carry-over from other donors' samples. The sequence links TRBV7-9 to TRBJ2-5, with a tentative D gene TRBD2 over 5 matching bases. The starting material was cultured CD8+ T cells from PBMCs, obtained from culture after CMV antigen stimulation. The nucleotide sequence reads TGTGCCAGCATCCCGAGCGGTCAAGAGACCCAGTACTTC. Translated, it reads CASIPSGQETQYF.